One T cell receptor beta chain is described in this entry. This clone came up a few times. The antigen this receptor binds is unknown. No much larger clone is present one base from it, and per-base qualities are unavailable. The cohort was made up of about 610 healthy bone marrow donors. Cohort members were all nominally healthy when sampled, although unrecorded immune exposures were likely present. The donor tested CMV seronegative, placing the donor among the roughly 400 seronegative members of the cohort. Each donor provided a peripheral blood sample, and peripheral blood mononuclear cells were used for TCR beta sequencing. The Qiagen DNeasy Blood Extraction Kit was used to extract genomic DNA from the blood cell samples. The data stem from a study of cytomegalovirus exposure and HLA in healthy donors (dated by TCRdb to about 2017). With regard to the full study: In an earlier analysis of roughly 590 of the donors, 276 Gb of sequence data and about 110 million unique TCR beta sequences from roughly 180 million T cells were reported. The genetic ancestry cluster associated with self-reported Caucasian donors included around four fifths of the 350 to 500 genotyped donors. Using immunosequencing, the study profiled T cell repertoires from 500 to 800 subjects and related those repertoires to cytomegalovirus serostatus. Rather than drawing on any new phenotypic data, the later analysis identified candidate immune exposures from TCR beta sequences and the way those sequences occurred across donors. The study aimed to test whether cataloging public T cell receptors could reveal signatures of past pathogen exposure. To predict cytomegalovirus infection status, the study combined high-throughput TCR immunosequencing, statistical association of individual TCRs with disease status, and machine learning. Class I and class II HLA loci were covered by the typing at four-digit resolution. An early release covering approximately 600 HLA-typed donors comprised 250 to 350 gigabases of sequencing data and roughly 86 million unique TCR sequences. Across 300 to 500 genotyped donors of the cohort, an average of about 240,000 unique TCR beta nucleotide sequences per donor were sequenced, and 15% to 20% of those sequences were non-productive. Typing coverage varied by locus: 629-630 donors for A, B, C, DRB1 and DQB1; approximately 500 for DQA1; over 600 for DPA1; 400 to 480 for DPB1. Along with the approximately 600-subject first cohort, a separate validation cohort of over a hundred different subjects was used. Donor age, sex, ethnicity and CMV serostatus were collected together with the repertoire data. Five DR-DQ haplotypes were handled as single units for association and clustering, since linkage in the cohort was strong. All discovery cohort repertoires had been generated using a single sequencing platform. To decide whether each TCR beta V gene segment behaved as functional or pseudogenic, an earlier analysis of some 540 of the donors relied on high-throughput TCR beta sequencing. In a later genetic analysis, genome-wide SNP genotypes for 398 of the 666 donors were used, and that subset was treated as a discovery cohort. In a later analysis, previously published TCR beta repertoires from about 670 donors were re-analyzed and high-resolution HLA genotyping was added so that TCR occurrence patterns could be studied. Study-wide findings and limitations: Across donors, most TCR sequences were observed very rarely, whereas some public TCRs were present in many individuals. In vitro tests confirmed that a few of the cytomegalovirus-associated TCR beta chains recognize cytomegalovirus antigens. At a false discovery rate of 0.05, a later analysis linked 16,951 TCR beta sequences to specific HLA alleles. The 87-base-pair reads could not distinguish some IMGT-functional V segments, including TRBV6-2 and TRBV6-3, so those segments were excluded. Seventeen rarely observed V segments, including chromosome 9 orphons, were excluded from the earlier analysis of approximately 600 of the donors because counts were too low. Sequencing depth was assumed to be roughly uniform across donors in the presence/absence analyses, though that assumption may not hold. Correlated functional status among segregating V segments might be attributable to linkage disequilibrium, but an unknown experimental factor could not be ruled out. A cluster of highly shared sequence variants was judged likely to be a technical artifact of the sequencing pipeline. When HLA alleles, especially DR and DQ, strongly co-occurred, TCR associations were difficult to assign to individual alleles. In a later analysis, most CMV-associated TCR beta chains were found to appear HLA-restricted, with HLA associations seemingly driven largely by CMV exposure. According to a later analysis, parvovirus B19, influenza, CMV and Epstein-Barr virus appeared linked to several top co-occurrence clusters. In an earlier analysis of approximately 600 of the donors, most TCR beta V segments were observed in productive rearrangements about 87% or about 30% of the time, broadly matching IMGT annotations. Because HLA typing was missing for some donors at each locus, association tests included only the typed subset. A later genetic analysis associated a missense DCLRE1C variant with V-gene and J-gene trimming of TCR beta chains, and an independent cohort replicated the association. A further reported finding was that TCR beta sequences accurately predicted the HLA-A and HLA-B alleles for most subjects in the first cohort. Only TCR beta chains were sequenced in this cohort, and the absence of alpha or paired-chain data limited detectable features. It was suggested by the authors that the approach could potentially be generalized to other disease states and immunological phenotypes. In a later analysis, HLA-associated TCR beta chains showed more clonal expansion and lower generation probabilities than non-associated chains that were equally common. The only immune exposure information available for the cohort was CMV serostatus. The study listed approximately 150 TCR beta chains as associated with cytomegalovirus. The classifier was reported to diagnose cytomegalovirus status with high specificity and sensitivity in both the original and validation cohorts. In a later analysis, the rate of TCR association differed among HLA loci, with DRB1 alleles having the most associated TCRs and HLA-C alleles having the fewest. Compared with the roughly 700-donor mean, donors in an Asian-associated ancestry cluster had fewer N-insertions in productive TCRs, according to a later genetic analysis.

V was cut back by 6 bases and J by 6 bases, leaving a gap of 17 bases between them. The germline V gene encodes CDR1 SNHLY and CDR2 FYNNEI. Counted from cysteine to phenylalanine, this CDR3 has 15 amino acids. Only the CDR3 region is kept as DNA, spanning 45 bases read in frame from base 1. Libraries were prepared through the immunoSEQ multiplex PCR assay. The multiplex PCR relied on a mix of 60 forward primers for TCR Vbeta segments and 13 reverse primers for TCR Jbeta segments. A multiplex PCR assay on genomic DNA amplified the CDR3 region of rearranged TCR beta genes. The amplified TCR beta libraries were sequenced on the Illumina HiSeq System as 87-base-pair reads. Per the source publication's procedure: Across the 600 to 700 repertoires, a later analysis counted 60 million to 90 million unique TCR beta chains, roughly 11 million of which were shared by at least two donors. A nearest-neighbor algorithm error-corrected the raw reads and collapsed the reads into unique sequences, merging closely related sequences to remove PCR and sequencing errors. V, D and J gene segments were assigned by aligning CDR3 sequences to IMGT reference sequences. For a sequence to be retained, a match of at least six nucleotides to both a V gene segment and a J gene segment was required. A rearrangement counted as productive if the CDR3 had no stop codons and remained in frame with V and J, and every other rearrangement counted as non-productive. Following IMGT convention, CDR3 was defined as the stretch from the second conserved V-encoded cysteine to the conserved J-encoded phenylalanine. The earlier analysis of approximately 500 of the donors excluded sequences that lacked an unambiguous match to a single V gene segment. An earlier analysis of 550 to 650 of the donors classified V segments as functional when productive rearrangements were above 56.7% and as segregating when the standard deviation between donors was above 5%. A statistical classification framework was built to diagnose cytomegalovirus status from the catalog of TCR beta chain sequences. V and J gene assignment, in a later analysis, came from comparing TCR nucleotide sequences with IMGT/GENE-DB human TR gene sequences. Using the TCRdist pipeline, a later analysis assigned CDR3 sequences along with most-parsimonious VDJ recombination scenarios. In a later analysis, each TCR beta chain was defined by its CDR3 amino acid sequence together with its V-gene family, and reads without a unique V-gene family were excluded. A later analysis removed 550 to 650 highly shared, low-generation-probability nucleotide sequences to deal with suspected cross-contamination and a sequencing artifact. In a later analysis, a clonal expansion index for each public chain was calculated from normalized within-repertoire ranks of inferred template counts. A later analysis computed generation probabilities with a VDJ recombination model fitted to out-of-frame rearrangements, and checked the results against IGoR. Hypergeometric tests were used in a later analysis to score TCR-TCR, TCR-HLA and TCR-CMV co-occurrence, with a repertoire-size bias correction applied to the TCR pairs. A later analysis estimated false discovery rates by permuting HLA or CMV assignments 20 times. In a later analysis, co-occurring TCRs were grouped with DBSCAN, and TCRdist sequence similarity was added when clustering was performed within HLA-allele-positive subsets. Repertoires with fewer than 30,000 or more than 120,000 public chains were left out of co-occurrence clustering, as were about five repertoires with anomalous nucleotide sharing. TCRdb stores this immuneACCESS table with in-frame sequences only. Part of the clones is absent; in the studies checked, under half of the shortfall reflects unresolved V genes, and no reason is known for the rest. From that table come the V and J calls and clone size; the DNA was used to work out D and trimming. Present in this sample are approximately 160,000 clones, approximately 80% of which were seen just once. Approximately 1.6% of the sample is held by the ten biggest clonotypes.

This receptor was taken from a woman aged 30 to 39 in good health and CMV-seronegative. The specimen was PBMCs. The chain couples TRBV2 to TRBJ2-2; tentative D gene TRBD1, with 6 bases matching. At the DNA level, the sequence is TGTGCCAGCAGAAGGGGGACCAGTTGGGCCGGGGAGCTGTTTTTT. This gives the protein CASRRGTSWAGELFF.